This entry concerns a single TCR beta chain. The source of the sample is a study of T cells in Graves' hyperthyroidism and ophthalmopathy. The CDR3 is 12 amino acids. Germline values: CDR1 SEHNR, CDR2 FQNEAQ (reference sequence). V was cut by 5 bases and J by 6 bases, with 11 bases left in between. Amplified TCR beta CDR3 regions came from RNA transcripts. The HTBI primer set drove a first-round RT-PCR of the TCR CDR3. TCRdb reanalysed the multiplex PCR reads using MiXCR and keeps one entry per CDR3 protein. The sample carries about 840,000 distinct CDR3 sequences, 38% recorded once. This chain uses TRBV7-9 with TRBJ2-7, with D perhaps TRBD1 or TRBD2 (5 bases each). This clonotype was sampled from a man younger than 30 with Graves' hyperthyroidism. Sequenced input: blood. The CDR3 reads CASSNEGSEQYF. In DNA form, the CDR3 reads TGTGCCAGCAGCAACGAGGGGAGCGAGCAGTACTTC.